The clone carrying this TCR beta chain showed up just once. Its antigen is unknown. The record originates from a study of cytomegalovirus exposure and HLA in healthy donors. Primers for the PCR totalled 60 Vbeta and 13 Jbeta. Some clones are missing from TCRdb's copy, which holds only in-frame ones; the method was immunoSEQ multiplex PCR. Among 150,000 to 200,000 clones listed, around 83% were seen once. Points from the study as a whole: Upon later analysis, TCR association rates were observed to vary by HLA locus, being highest for DRB1 and lowest for HLA-C.

This CDR3 contains 15 residues. Germline V gene sequence: CDR1 ENHRY, CDR2 SYGVKD. Trimming left V 0 bases short and J 2 bases short, with 11 bases between. This TCR was recovered from a man aged 18 to 29 in good health and CMV-seropositive. The sequencing input was PBMCs. The rearrangement uses TRBV10-3 and TRBJ2-7, with D unclear. The CDR3 coding sequence is TGTGCCATCAGTGAGTCGAACGCAGGAACCTACGAGCAGTACTTC. Its translation is CAISESNAGTYEQYF.